This entry lists 29 T cell receptor beta chains sequenced from one sample in a study of blood T cell repertoires in COVID-19. Sequencing used immunoSEQ multiplex PCR; TCRdb keeps in-frame clones, though not all of them. Of around 100,000 clones in the sample, 80% were seen once. The sequencing sample was made of peripheral blood. Receptors were obtained from a man aged 65 to 79 with active or convalescent COVID-19.

This rearrangement joins TRBV27 to TRBJ2-7, with D perhaps matching TRBD2 (5 bases). The CDR3 contains 15 residues. Germline V gives CDR1 MNHEY, CDR2 SMNVEV (reference sequence). The germline V and J ends were trimmed by 2 bases and 1 base, with 12 bases remaining between them. The CDR3 here is CASSLEAVHSYEQYF. CDR3 bases: TGTGCCAGCAGTTTAGAAGCGGTCCATTCCTACGAGCAGTACTTC.

The chain carries TRBV7-6 and TRBJ2-3; TRBD2 is a possible D gene (6 bases). Trimming stripped 5 bases from V and 0 bases from J, with 12 bases between. The CDR3 totals 15 residues. In germline, CDR1 is SGHVS, CDR2 FNYEAQ. For the CDR3, the DNA is TGTGCCAGCAGCCCTACGGCGGGGAGCACAGATACGCAGTATTTT. Translation: CASSPTAGSTDTQYF.

The sample holds one count of this clone. V and J are TRBV30 and TRBJ1-2; D is unresolved. The CDR3 extends over 11 amino acids. V was trimmed by 0 bases and J by 5 bases, leaving 4 bases between them. Germline CDR1 reads GTSNPN; CDR2 reads SVGIG (reference sequence). CDR3 bases: TGTGCCTGGAGTGTACGGTATGGCTACACCTTC. It translates to CAWSVRYGYTF.

The V call is TRBV5-1, the J call TRBJ1-2; no definite D call. The germline V and J ends were trimmed by 4 bases and 2 bases, with 9 bases remaining between them. The CDR3 has 13 amino acids. The germline V gene encodes CDR1 SGHRS and CDR2 YFSETQ. CDR3: CASSPDINYGYTF. The CDR3 DNA follows: TGCGCCAGCAGCCCCGACATAAACTATGGCTACACCTTC.

This chain uses TRBV18 with TRBJ2-1; TRBD1 might be the D (6 bases). V lost 2 bases to trimming and J lost 0 bases, with 11 bases between them. Germline V gene sequence: CDR1 KGHSH, CDR2 LQKENI. The CDR3 covers 16 residues. The CDR3 DNA is TGTGCCAGCTCACCAAACAGGGCAAGCTCCTACAATGAGCAGTTCTTC. The encoded protein is CASSPNRASSYNEQFF.

This sequence joins TRBV7-3 and TRBJ1-4; D gene unclear. This CDR3 comprises 15 residues. Germline V gene data show CDR1 as SGHTA and CDR2 as FQGTGA. V gave up 1 base and J gave up 4 bases, with 10 bases separating them. The DNA of the CDR3 is TGTGCCAGCAGCTTAAATGGACTGATTAATGAAAAACTGTTTTTT. It specifies CASSLNGLINEKLFF.

The V call is TRBV10-3, the J call TRBJ1-3, with 9 bases aligning to TRBD1. V gave up 6 bases and J gave up 0 bases; unmatched junction bases: 3. The length of the CDR3 is 15 residues. The germline V gene encodes CDR1 ENHRY and CDR2 SYGVKD. This CDR3 is CAIRGQGSSGNTIYF. The CDR3, as DNA: TGTGCCATCAGGGGACAGGGTTCCTCTGGAAACACCATATATTTT.

V gene TRBV2 combines with J gene TRBJ1-1; D perhaps matches TRBD1 (6 bases). The V gene's germline CDR1 is SNHLY and CDR2 FYNNEI. The CDR3 length is 13 residues. The ends were cut back, 6 bases at V and 6 bases at J, with 14 bases in the middle. The CDR3 sequence is CASRETGFAEAFF. CDR3 nucleotide sequence: TGTGCCAGCAGGGAAACAGGGTTTGCTGAAGCTTTCTTT. Full variable domain (outside the CDR3, taken from reference TRBV2 and TRBJ1-1): EPEVTQTPSHQVTQMGQEVILRCVPISNHLYFYWYRQILGQKVEFLVSFYNNEISEKSEIFDDQFSVERPDGSNFTLKIRSTKLEDSAMYFCASRETGFAEAFFGQGTRLTVV.

This rearrangement joins TRBV5-1 to TRBJ2-6; possibly TRBD1 for D (5 bases). V lost 0 bases and J lost 3, with 7 bases in between. Germline V gene data show CDR1 as SGHRS and CDR2 as YFSETQ. The CDR3 covers 15 residues. CDR3 coding DNA: TGCGCCAGCAGCTTGGAAGGGGTTGGGGCCAACGTCCTGACTTTC. It encodes CASSLEGVGANVLTF. Supplemented by reference TRBV5-1 and TRBJ2-6, the full variable domain reads KAGVTQTPRYLIKTRGQQVTLSCSPISGHRSVSWYQQTPGQGLQFLFEYFSETQRNKGNFPGRFSGRQFSNSRSEMNVSTLELGDSALYLCASSLEGVGANVLTFGAGSRLTVL.

This clone was found a few times. The chain has TRBV14 and TRBJ1-5; 8 bases are a match to TRBD1. Germline-derived CDR1 and CDR2 are SGHDN and FVKESK. J was trimmed by 2 bases and V by 10 bases; bases with no gene match: 4. The CDR3 runs 13 residues. The CDR3 region is CATRTGRNQPQHF. In DNA, the CDR3 is TGTGCCACCCGGACAGGGCGCAATCAGCCCCAGCATTTT.

V gene TRBV10-3 combines with J gene TRBJ1-5; TRBD1 is a possible D gene (6 bases). The CDR3 consists of 15 residues. The V end lost 7 bases, the J end lost 3 bases, and 16 bases lay between the germline ends. Germline V gene sequence: CDR1 ENHRY, CDR2 SYGVKD. The CDR3 region has the DNA TGTGCCATCATAAGAGGGGGACGGCACAATCAGCCCCAGCATTTT. Its translation is CAIIRGGRHNQPQHF.

The rearrangement links TRBV6-6 to TRBJ2-7; TRBD2 matches at 7 bases. CDR1 and CDR2 (germline): MNHNY, SVGAGI (reference sequence). Trimming cost V 6 bases and J 7 bases; bases outside gene matches: 12. The CDR3 loop spans 14 amino acids. CDR3 sequence (DNA): TGTGCCAGCAGCCGCATCGGGGGGTTGGTAGAGCAGTACTTC. It codes for CASSRIGGLVEQYF.

The chain is built from TRBV30 and TRBJ1-5, with D perhaps TRBD1 (6 bases). Trimming removed 1 base at V and 6 bases at J, with 13 bases between. Looked up from germline, CDR1 is GTSNPN and CDR2 is SVGIG (reference sequence). This CDR3 comprises 14 residues. The CDR3 spells CAWSAQGRGQPQHF. The CDR3 DNA reads as TGTGCCTGGAGTGCCCAGGGGAGGGGTCAGCCCCAGCATTTT.

V is TRBV3-1 (or the pseudogene TRBV3-2) and J is TRBJ2-2, with 12 bases fitting TRBD1. J gave up 6 bases and V 4 bases, and 9 bases lay outside the gene matches. Germline V gene lookup returns CDR1 LGHDT and CDR2 YNNKEL (reference sequence). The CDR3 sequence is 17 residues long. CDR3 in amino acids: CASSRVGGTGGAGELFF. CDR3 DNA: TGTGCCAGCAGCCGAGTCGGAGGGACAGGGGGCGCCGGGGAGCTGTTTTTT.

This clone showed up just a few times. V usage is TRBV4-1 and J usage is TRBJ2-5; tentative D call: TRBD2 (6 bases). The germline CDR1 and CDR2 sequences are MGHRA and YSYEKL. The CDR3 runs 16 residues. Trimming pared 2 bases from V and 4 bases from J, leaving 17 bases between. CDR3 region: CASSQRPLTSGETQYF. Here the CDR3 DNA reads TGCGCCAGCAGCCAACGCCCCCTGACTAGTGGAGAGACCCAGTACTTC.

The chain has TRBV18 and TRBJ1-3; 7 nucleotides line up with TRBD1. V lost 4 bases to trimming and J lost 2 bases; unmatched junction nucleotides: 5. Germline CDR1 and CDR2: KGHSH and LQKENI. This CDR3 comprises 15 residues. CDR3 sequence (DNA): TGTGCCAGCTCACTATCCGGGACAGCTGGAAACACCATATATTTT. Its translation: CASSLSGTAGNTIYF.

CDR3 region: CASSGGPLGTEAFF. Written as DNA, the CDR3 is TGTGCCAGCAGCGGGGGGCCCCTCGGCACTGAAGCTTTCTTT. This sequence joins TRBV9 and TRBJ1-1; possible D gene TRBD1, 6 bases. V gave up 3 bases and J gave up 4 bases, with 13 bases separating them. The CDR3 totals 14 residues. The V gene's germline CDR1 is SGDLS and CDR2 YYNGEE.

The rearrangement joins TRBV3-1 (or the pseudogene TRBV3-2) to TRBJ1-1; TRBD1 matches at 12 bases. Per the germline V gene, CDR1 is LGHDT and CDR2 is YNNKEL (reference sequence). The V segment lost 4 bases and the J segment 4 bases; nucleotides outside the gene matches: 10. The CDR3 runs to 17 residues. CDR3 nucleotides: TGTGCCAGCAGCCTCACAGGGACAGGGGGCCCGGCCACTGAAGCTTTCTTT. Translation gives CASSLTGTGGPATEAFF.

The gene calls are TRBV3-1 (or the pseudogene TRBV3-2) and TRBJ2-5; 8 nucleotides line up with TRBD1. Per germline, CDR1 LGHDT and CDR2 YNNKEL (reference sequence). V dropped 4 bases and J dropped 5; count of bases not matched to a gene: 6. This CDR3 region has 14 residues. CDR3 region: CASSPGQGRETQYF. CDR3 DNA: TGTGCCAGCAGCCCCGGACAGGGAAGGGAGACCCAGTACTTC.

This sequence joins TRBV7-3 and TRBJ2-3; D ambiguous. The ends were cut back, 5 bases at V and 4 bases at J, with 10 bases in the middle. Germline V gives CDR1 SGHTA, CDR2 FQGTGA. CDR3 length: 13 amino acids. As DNA, the CDR3 is TGTGCCAGCAGCCCCCTCCCAGCAGATACGCAGTATTTT. Amino acids: CASSPLPADTQYF. Full variable domain (rest looked up from reference TRBV7-3 and TRBJ2-3): GAGVSQTPSNKVTEKGKYVELRCDPISGHTALYWYRQSLGQGPEFLIYFQGTGAADDSGLPNDRFFAVRPEGSVSTLKIQRTERGDSAVYLCASSPLPADTQYFGPGTRLTVL.

The chain employs TRBV4-1 and TRBJ2-2, with TRBD1 matching over 7 bases. The CDR3 is 13 residues long. J was trimmed by 4 bases and V by 5 bases; bases with no gene match: 1. CDR1 MGHRA and CDR2 YSYEKL come from the germline V gene. DNA for the CDR3: TGCGCCAGCAGCTGGACAGGCACCGGGGAGCTGTTTTTT. This translates into CASSWTGTGELFF.

V and J are TRBV28 and TRBJ1-1; D call uncertain. Trimming took 6 bases from V and 1 from J, leaving 9 bases between them. CDR1 MDHEN and CDR2 SYDVKM come from the germline V gene. The CDR3 runs 13 residues. The CDR3 here is CASRRKQNTEAFF. The CDR3 DNA reads TGTGCCAGCAGGAGGAAGCAGAACACTGAAGCTTTCTTT.

The chain carries TRBV7-9 and TRBJ2-1; D is perhaps TRBD2 (5 bases). This CDR3 has 11 residues. The V and J ends lost 11 bases and 6 bases respectively, with 11 bases between them. The V gene's germline CDR1 is SEHNR and CDR2 FQNEAQ (reference sequence). CDR3 region: CARGPVNEQFF. CDR3 in DNA: TGTGCCCGCGGGCCAGTCAATGAGCAGTTCTTC.

The genes are TRBV5-1 and TRBJ2-7, with D possibly TRBD1 on 6 matching bases. Trimming removed 2 bases at V and 6 bases at J, with 18 bases between. The germline V gene encodes CDR1 SGHRS and CDR2 YFSETQ. The CDR3 has 15 amino acids. The CDR3 DNA sequence: TGCGCCAGCAGCTTAGGAACAGGGATGATGGGCGAGCAGTACTTC. It is translated as CASSLGTGMMGEQYF.

The gene calls are TRBV6-1 and TRBJ1-1; D remains unclear. Germline loops: CDR1 MNHNS, CDR2 SASEGT. V was pared by 1 base and J by 5 bases, with 11 bases between. The CDR3 runs to 14 residues. Here the CDR3 reads CASSEGLLRTEAFF. The CDR3 DNA follows: TGTGCCAGCAGTGAAGGTCTCCTGAGGACTGAAGCTTTCTTT.

The gene calls are TRBV30 and TRBJ2-2, with D uncertain. There are 14 residues in the CDR3. Germline V lookup: CDR1 GTSNPN, CDR2 SVGIG (reference sequence). With 6 bases removed from V and 7 bases from J, the gap between germline ends came to 18 bases. The CDR3 loop reads CACKKAWADGELFF. The CDR3 DNA reads as TGTGCCTGTAAAAAGGCGTGGGCAGACGGGGAGCTGTTTTTT.

In this sample, this clone turned up a few times. This chain uses TRBV4-2 with TRBJ2-3; D is unresolved. Germline V lookup: CDR1 LGHNA, CDR2 YNFKEQ. The CDR3 covers 11 residues. Deletions cut 0 bases from V and 8 bases from J, with 3 bases between. The CDR3 protein is CASSQDLTQYF. In DNA form, the CDR3 reads TGTGCCAGCAGCCAAGACCTTACGCAGTATTTT.

This chain joins TRBV6-5 and TRBJ1-5; tentatively, D is TRBD1 (5 bases). V dropped 6 bases and J dropped 4 bases, with 7 bases sitting between them. This CDR3 has 12 amino acids. The germline CDR1 and CDR2 sequences are MNHEY and SVGAGI. The CDR3 reads CASSRGNQPQHF. CDR3 DNA: TGTGCCAGCAGCCGGGGGAATCAGCCCCAGCATTTT.

The rearrangement uses TRBV12-3 or TRBV12-4 and TRBJ2-1; D gene unclear. The CDR3 is 13 amino acids. V gave up 8 bases and J gave up 7 bases, with 15 bases separating them. The DNA for the CDR3 is TGTGCCAGCGTCCCTAGACTCCTTAATGAGCAGTTCTTC. Its protein is CASVPRLLNEQFF.